This T cell receptor (beta chain) comes out of a study of blood T cell repertoires in COVID-19. Study as a whole: Sites across the United States, Italy and Spain contributed samples from acute and convalescent COVID-19. In each case, the material was cDNA or gDNA derived from T cells, B-cell-depleted T cells, or PBMCs.

Germline values: CDR1 MNHEY, CDR2 SMNVEV (reference sequence). This CDR3 contains 14 residues. Germline trimming cut 2 bases from V and 8 bases from J; bases unmatched to any gene: 8. In the study's own analysis: Amplification from reference gene primers served as the basis for estimated nucleated cell counts. Only in-frame clones appear in the TCRdb table, and some are missing; sequencing was by immunoSEQ multiplex PCR. V and J calls and clone size are as listed in that table; D and trimming were resolved from the DNA. The sample has 20,000 to 30,000 clones, roughly 92% seen once. This sequence was found in a human donor in a cohort sampled during active COVID-19. The chain uses TRBV27 and TRBJ2-7; 8 nucleotides line up with TRBD2. What was sequenced was peripheral blood. In DNA form, the CDR3 reads TGTGCCAGCAGTTTAGCGGGGGGCCCCTTCCAGCAGTACTTC. Protein product: CASSLAGGPFQQYF.